Detailed here is one T cell receptor beta chain. The antigen it recognizes is unknown. The input lacks base qualities; no much larger clone sits a single base away. This entry belongs to a study of cytomegalovirus exposure and HLA in healthy donors (dated by TCRdb to 2015 to 2018). With regard to the full study: An earlier analysis of about 560 of the donors reported 276 Gb of sequence data and some 110 million unique TCR beta sequences obtained from about 170 million T cells. In an earlier analysis of 500 to 650 of the donors, high-throughput TCR beta sequencing was used to judge whether each TCR beta V gene segment behaved as functional or pseudogenic. The later analysis used no new phenotypic data to find candidate immune exposures, relying instead on TCR beta sequences and their occurrence across donors. Every repertoire in the discovery cohort had been generated on one and the same sequencing platform. Of the approximately 400 genotyped donors, about 80% fell in the genetic ancestry cluster associated with self-reported Caucasian donors. Several DR-DQ haplotypes were handled as single units for association and clustering because linkage in the cohort was strong. Besides the first cohort of 550 to 750 subjects, a separate validation cohort made up of over a hundred different subjects was used. On average, roughly 200,000 unique TCR beta nucleotide sequences were sequenced per donor among 350 to 400 genotyped donors of the cohort, with approximately 18% of those sequences being non-productive. Approximately 330 gigabases of sequencing data and around 90 million unique TCR sequences made up an early release that covered approximately 650 HLA-typed donors. Alongside the repertoire data, information on donor age, sex, ethnicity and CMV serostatus was compiled. The study used immunosequencing to profile the T cell repertoires of 666 subjects and linked those repertoires to cytomegalovirus serostatus. The number of typed donors differed by locus: roughly 629-630 for A, B, C, DRB1 and DQB1; approximately 540 for DQA1; 600 to 610 for DPA1; and around 450 for DPB1. To study patterns of TCR occurrence, a later analysis re-analyzed previously published TCR beta repertoires from 600 to 750 donors and added high-resolution HLA genotyping. The study aimed to test whether cataloging public T cell receptors could reveal signatures of past pathogen exposure. HLA typing included class I and class II loci at four-digit resolution. Genome-wide SNP genotypes for about three fifths of the roughly 670 donors were used in a later genetic analysis, which treated that subset as a discovery cohort. High-throughput TCR immunosequencing, statistical association of individual TCRs with disease status, and machine learning were combined to predict cytomegalovirus infection status.

General conclusions and limits of the study: Roughly uniform sequencing depth across donors was assumed in presence/absence analyses, although this assumption may not hold. A later genetic analysis associated a missense DCLRE1C variant with V-gene and J-gene trimming of TCR beta chains, and an independent cohort replicated the association. In an earlier analysis of approximately 590 of the donors, most TCR beta V segments were observed in productive rearrangements about 87% or about 30% of the time, broadly matching IMGT annotations. The sequencing pipeline was judged likely to have produced a cluster of highly shared sequence variants as a technical artifact. Because HLA typing was missing for some donors at each locus, association tests included only the typed subset. In a later analysis, several top co-occurrence clusters were reported to appear linked to parvovirus B19, influenza, CMV and Epstein-Barr virus. According to a later genetic analysis, donors in an Asian-associated ancestry cluster had fewer N-insertions in productive TCRs than the roughly 700-donor mean. Because counts were too low, around 17 rarely observed V segments, including chromosome 9 orphons, were left out of the earlier analysis of several hundred of the donors. In vitro tests confirmed that a few of the cytomegalovirus-associated TCR beta chains recognize cytomegalovirus antigens. Some IMGT-functional V segments, including TRBV6-2 and TRBV6-3, could not be told apart with the 87-base-pair reads, so those segments were excluded. The cohort was sequenced for TCR beta chains only, and without alpha or paired-chain data the features that could be detected were limited. The study listed 150 to 200 TCR beta chains as associated with cytomegalovirus. For the cohort, immune exposure information was limited to CMV serostatus. In a later analysis, HLA-associated TCR beta chains showed more clonal expansion and lower generation probabilities than non-associated chains that were equally common. Strong co-occurrence of HLA alleles, especially DR and DQ, made assigning TCR associations to individual alleles difficult. In a later analysis, most CMV-associated TCR beta chains were found to appear HLA-restricted, with HLA associations seemingly driven largely by CMV exposure. The authors suggested that the approach could potentially be generalized to other disease states and immunological phenotypes. A further reported finding was that TCR beta sequences accurately predicted the HLA-A and HLA-B alleles for most subjects in the first cohort. Correlated functional status among segregating V segments might reflect linkage disequilibrium, but an unknown experimental factor could not be ruled out. In a later analysis, TCR association rates were found to vary across HLA loci, with the most associated TCRs seen for DRB1 alleles and the fewest for HLA-C alleles. At a false discovery rate of 0.05, a later analysis linked fewer than 20,000 TCR beta sequences to specific HLA alleles. Across donors, most TCR sequences were observed very rarely, whereas some public TCRs were present in many individuals. The classifier was reported to diagnose cytomegalovirus status with high specificity and sensitivity in both the original cohort and the validation cohort.

The cohort comprised under 700 healthy bone marrow donors. All cohort members were sampled while nominally healthy, although unrecorded immune exposures were likely present. The donor was CMV seronegative and was included in the group of a few hundred seronegative cohort members. A peripheral blood sample was collected from each donor, and TCR beta sequencing was performed on peripheral blood mononuclear cells. The Qiagen DNeasy Blood Extraction Kit was used to extract genomic DNA from the blood cell samples. A distance of 9 bases separates the germline ends of V and J, which lose 6 bases and 3 bases respectively. The CDR3 contains 12 residues, cysteine and phenylalanine counted. CDR3 DNA is the only sequence kept; it has 36 bases, read in frame from the first base. CDR1 and CDR2 (MNHNS, SASEGT) derive from the germline V gene. The library came from the immunoSEQ multiplex PCR assay. A mixture of 60 forward primers for TCR Vbeta segments and 13 reverse primers for TCR Jbeta segments was used in the multiplex PCR. Amplification of the CDR3 region of rearranged TCR beta genes was performed with a multiplex PCR assay on genomic DNA. On the Illumina HiSeq System, the amplified TCR beta libraries were sequenced as 87-base-pair reads. The original pipeline was this. In a later analysis, roughly 80 million unique TCR beta chains were counted across the roughly 700 repertoires, and some 10 million of these chains were shared by at least two donors. Raw reads were error-corrected and collapsed into unique sequences with a nearest-neighbor algorithm that merged closely related sequences to remove PCR and sequencing errors. To assign V, D and J gene segments, CDR3 sequences were aligned to IMGT reference sequences. For a sequence to be retained, a match of at least six nucleotides was required to both a V gene segment and a J gene segment. Rearrangements were classified as productive when the CDR3 lacked stop codons and remained in frame with V and J, and all other rearrangements were classified as non-productive. CDR3 was defined by IMGT convention, running from the second conserved V-encoded cysteine to the conserved J-encoded phenylalanine. The earlier analysis of some 540 of the donors excluded any sequence lacking an unambiguous match to a single V gene segment. In an earlier analysis of 450 to 700 of the donors, V segments were called functional above 56.7% productive rearrangements and were called segregating when the between-donor standard deviation exceeded 5%. To diagnose cytomegalovirus status from the catalog of TCR beta chain sequences, a statistical classification framework was built. V and J gene assignment, in a later analysis, came from comparing TCR nucleotide sequences with IMGT/GENE-DB human TR gene sequences. Using the TCRdist pipeline, a later analysis assigned CDR3 sequences along with most-parsimonious VDJ recombination scenarios. In a later analysis, every TCR beta chain was defined by the combination of its CDR3 amino acid sequence and its V-gene family, and reads without a unique V-gene family were dropped. To address suspected cross-contamination and a sequencing artifact, a later analysis removed 592 highly shared, low-generation-probability nucleotide sequences. A later analysis calculated a clonal expansion index for each public chain from normalized within-repertoire ranks of inferred template counts. A later analysis computed generation probabilities with a VDJ recombination model fitted to out-of-frame rearrangements, and checked the results against IGoR. In a later analysis, TCR-TCR, TCR-HLA and TCR-CMV co-occurrence was scored with hypergeometric tests, and a repertoire-size bias correction was applied to TCR pairs. A later analysis estimated false discovery rates by permuting HLA or CMV assignments 20 times. A later analysis grouped co-occurring TCRs with DBSCAN, adding TCRdist sequence similarity when clustering within HLA-allele-positive subsets. For co-occurrence clustering, repertoires with fewer than 30,000 or more than 120,000 public chains were excluded, along with four to six repertoires with anomalous nucleotide sharing. Not all clones reach the TCRdb copy of this immuneACCESS table, which keeps in-frame sequences only. Checked studies attribute under half of the gap to unresolved V genes and leave the rest unexplained. That table supplies the V and J calls and clone size; D and trimming were determined from the DNA. The sample table lists over 95,000 clones, 70% to 80% of them with a count of one. Roughly 7.7% of the sample rests with the top ten.

Sequencing was performed on PBMCs. The TCR was taken from a female donor in good health and CMV-seronegative. The rearrangement joined TRBV6-1 to TRBJ2-7; tentative D gene TRBD1, with 5 bases matching. The DNA reads TGTGCCAGCAGAAGGGGTATCTACGAGCAGTACTTC. Translated, it gives CASRRGIYEQYF.